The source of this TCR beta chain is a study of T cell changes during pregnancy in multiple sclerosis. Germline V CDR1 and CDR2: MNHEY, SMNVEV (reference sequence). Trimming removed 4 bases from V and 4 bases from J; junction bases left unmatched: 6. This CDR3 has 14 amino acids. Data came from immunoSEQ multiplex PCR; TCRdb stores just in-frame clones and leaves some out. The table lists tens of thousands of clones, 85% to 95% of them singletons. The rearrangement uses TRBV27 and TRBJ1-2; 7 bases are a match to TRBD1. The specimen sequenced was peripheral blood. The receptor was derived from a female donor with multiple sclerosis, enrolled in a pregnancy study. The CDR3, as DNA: TGTGCCAGCAGTTCTATAGACAGGGCCTATGGCTACACCTTC. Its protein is CASSSIDRAYGYTF.